The clone carrying this T cell receptor (beta chain) was seen only a few times. Its specificity is not known. This sample stems from a study of OX40 agonist ivuxolimab in advanced cancers. Findings and caveats of the study: Clonal expansion from baseline to week 6 occurred in both CD4+ and CD8+ T cells. With doses of 0.1-3.0 mg/kg, partial responders showed among the lowest clonal expansion.

The germline V and J ends were trimmed by 1 base and 8 bases, with 9 bases remaining between them. Germline CDR1 reads SGHTA; CDR2 reads FQGNSA. There are 13 residues in the CDR3. Peripheral blood came from all dose cohorts at three timepoints. Profiling relied on immunoSEQ multiplex PCR, and the TCRdb table lists in-frame clones only, not all of them. The profile shows about 75,000 clones, about 85% of them singletons. The chain has TRBV7-2 and TRBJ2-1; D gene ambiguous. Material: CD4+ or CD8+ T cells sorted from blood, obtained in a trial of the OX40 agonist ivuxolimab. This receptor was taken from an adult with an advanced solid tumor such as melanoma, head and neck, liver or kidney cancer. The chain's CDR3 is CASSLVPVHEQFF. CDR3 in DNA: TGTGCCAGCAGCTTAGTCCCAGTCCATGAGCAGTTCTTC.